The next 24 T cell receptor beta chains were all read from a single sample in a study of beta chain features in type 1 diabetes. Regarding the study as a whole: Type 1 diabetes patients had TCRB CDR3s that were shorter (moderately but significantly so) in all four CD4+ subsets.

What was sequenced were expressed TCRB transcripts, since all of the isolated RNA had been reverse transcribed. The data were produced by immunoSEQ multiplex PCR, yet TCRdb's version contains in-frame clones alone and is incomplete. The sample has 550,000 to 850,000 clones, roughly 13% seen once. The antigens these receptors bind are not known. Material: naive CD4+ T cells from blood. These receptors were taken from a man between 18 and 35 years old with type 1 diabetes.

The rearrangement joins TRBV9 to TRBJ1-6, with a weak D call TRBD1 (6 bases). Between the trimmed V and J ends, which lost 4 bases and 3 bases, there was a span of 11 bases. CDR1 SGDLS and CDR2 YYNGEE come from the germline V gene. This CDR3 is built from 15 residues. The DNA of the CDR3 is TGTGCCAGCAGCCCGCTGACAGGCTATAATTCACCCCTCCACTTT. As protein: CASSPLTGYNSPLHF.

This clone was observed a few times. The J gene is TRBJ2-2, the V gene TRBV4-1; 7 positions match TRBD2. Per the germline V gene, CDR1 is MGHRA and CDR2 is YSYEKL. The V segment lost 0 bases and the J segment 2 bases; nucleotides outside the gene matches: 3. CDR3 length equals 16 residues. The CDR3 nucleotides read TGCGCCAGCAGCCAAGATGGCGGGGGAAACACCGGGGAGCTGTTTTTT. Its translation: CASSQDGGGNTGELFF.

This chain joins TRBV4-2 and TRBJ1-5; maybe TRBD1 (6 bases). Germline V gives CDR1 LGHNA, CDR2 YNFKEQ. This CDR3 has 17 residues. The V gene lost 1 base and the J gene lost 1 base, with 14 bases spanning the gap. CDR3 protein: CASSQATGFLSNQPQHF. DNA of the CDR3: TGTGCCAGCAGCCAAGCAACAGGGTTTCTAAGCAATCAGCCCCAGCATTTT.

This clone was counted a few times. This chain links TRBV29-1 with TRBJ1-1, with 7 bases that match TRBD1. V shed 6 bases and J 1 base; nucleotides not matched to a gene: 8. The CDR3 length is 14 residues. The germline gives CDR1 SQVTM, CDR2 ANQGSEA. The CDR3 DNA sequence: TGCAGCGTCTCGGGACAGTCGAAGAACACTGAAGCTTTCTTT. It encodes CSVSGQSKNTEAFF.

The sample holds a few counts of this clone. The CDR3 DNA reads as TGTGCCAGCAGCATCGGAAACACCATATATTTT. It codes for CASSIGNTIYF. The chain carries TRBV2 and TRBJ1-3; D call uncertain. V dropped 6 bases and J dropped 4 bases, with 4 bases sitting between them. Germline CDR1 is SNHLY and CDR2 is FYNNEI. CDR3 length equals 11 residues.

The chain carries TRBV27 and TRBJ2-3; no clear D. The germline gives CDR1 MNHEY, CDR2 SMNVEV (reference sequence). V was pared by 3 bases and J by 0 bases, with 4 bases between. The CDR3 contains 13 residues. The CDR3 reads CASSFFSTDTQYF. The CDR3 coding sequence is TGTGCCAGCAGTTTTTTCAGCACAGATACGCAGTATTTT.

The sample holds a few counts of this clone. The CDR3 reads CASTSASGGENEQFF. The CDR3 DNA is TGTGCCAGTACCTCGGCAAGCGGGGGAGAGAATGAGCAGTTCTTC. The V call is TRBV19, the J call TRBJ2-1; 8 bases agree with TRBD2. The germline CDR1 and CDR2 sequences are LNHDA and SQIVND (reference sequence). The V segment lost 7 bases and the J segment 7 bases; nucleotides outside the gene matches: 12. The CDR3 length is 15 residues.

The CDR3 nucleotides are TGTGCCAGTTCAGGGTTTTCTGAAGCTTTCTTT. Translated, it gives CASSGFSEAFF. The genes are TRBV27 and TRBJ1-1; perhaps TRBD1 as D (5 bases). V lost 9 bases to trimming and J lost 6 bases, with 11 bases between them. CDR1 is MNHEY, CDR2 SMNVEV, per germline (reference sequence). The CDR3 runs to 11 residues.

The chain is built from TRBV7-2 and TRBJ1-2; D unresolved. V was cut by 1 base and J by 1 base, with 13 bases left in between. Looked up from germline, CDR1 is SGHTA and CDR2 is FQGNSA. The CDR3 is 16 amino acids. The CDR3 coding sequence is TGTGCCAGCAGCTTAGGTTTCGGTGCTTTTAACTATGGCTACACCTTC. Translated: CASSLGFGAFNYGYTF.

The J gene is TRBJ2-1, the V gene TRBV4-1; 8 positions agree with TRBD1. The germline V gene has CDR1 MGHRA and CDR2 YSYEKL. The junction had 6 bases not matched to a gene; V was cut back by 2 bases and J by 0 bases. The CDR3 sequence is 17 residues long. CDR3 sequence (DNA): TGCGCCAGCAGCCAACCCTACGACAGGGGCTCCTACAATGAGCAGTTCTTC. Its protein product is CASSQPYDRGSYNEQFF.

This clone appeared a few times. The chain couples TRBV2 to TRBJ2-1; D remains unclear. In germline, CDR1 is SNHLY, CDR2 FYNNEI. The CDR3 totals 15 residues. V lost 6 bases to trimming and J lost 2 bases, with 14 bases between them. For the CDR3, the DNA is TGTGCCAGCAGCCGGGTACGCCCAACCTACAATGAGCAGTTCTTC. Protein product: CASSRVRPTYNEQFF.

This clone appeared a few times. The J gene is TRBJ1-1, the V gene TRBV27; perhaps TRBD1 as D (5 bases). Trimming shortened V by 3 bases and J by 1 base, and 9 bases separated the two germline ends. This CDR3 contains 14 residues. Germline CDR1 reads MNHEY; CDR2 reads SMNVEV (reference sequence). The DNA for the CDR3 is TGTGCCAGCAGTTTGATCGGGGCGAACACTGAAGCTTTCTTT. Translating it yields CASSLIGANTEAFF.

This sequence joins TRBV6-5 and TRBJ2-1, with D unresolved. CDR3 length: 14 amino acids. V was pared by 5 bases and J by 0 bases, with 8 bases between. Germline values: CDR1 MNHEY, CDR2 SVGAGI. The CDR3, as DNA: TGTGCCAGCAGTGGGGAATACTCCTACAATGAGCAGTTCTTC. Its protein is CASSGEYSYNEQFF.

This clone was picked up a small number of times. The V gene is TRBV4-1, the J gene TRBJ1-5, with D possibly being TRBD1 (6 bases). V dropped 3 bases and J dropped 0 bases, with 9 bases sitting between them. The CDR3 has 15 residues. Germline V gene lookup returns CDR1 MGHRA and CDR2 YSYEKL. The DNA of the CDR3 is TGCGCCAGCAGCCAGGGACACCTTAGCAATCAGCCCCAGCATTTT. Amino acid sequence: CASSQGHLSNQPQHF.

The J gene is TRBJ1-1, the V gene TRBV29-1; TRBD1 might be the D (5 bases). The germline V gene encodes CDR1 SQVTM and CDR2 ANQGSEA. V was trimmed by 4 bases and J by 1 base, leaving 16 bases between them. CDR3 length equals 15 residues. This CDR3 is CSVVGTPAWNTEAFF. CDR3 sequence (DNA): TGCAGCGTTGTAGGGACTCCAGCTTGGAACACTGAAGCTTTCTTT.

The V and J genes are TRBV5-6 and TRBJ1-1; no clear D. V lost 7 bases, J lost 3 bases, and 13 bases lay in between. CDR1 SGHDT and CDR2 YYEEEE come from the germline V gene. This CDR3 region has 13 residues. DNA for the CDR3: TGTGCCAGCGGTTTGCGACGCGACACTGAAGCTTTCTTT. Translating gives CASGLRRDTEAFF.

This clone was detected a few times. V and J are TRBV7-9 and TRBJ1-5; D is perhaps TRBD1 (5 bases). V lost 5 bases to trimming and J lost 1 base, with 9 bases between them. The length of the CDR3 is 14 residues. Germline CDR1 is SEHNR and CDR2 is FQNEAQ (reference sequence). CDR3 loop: CASSPDTSNQPQHF. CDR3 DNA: TGTGCCAGCAGCCCGGACACGAGCAATCAGCCCCAGCATTTT.

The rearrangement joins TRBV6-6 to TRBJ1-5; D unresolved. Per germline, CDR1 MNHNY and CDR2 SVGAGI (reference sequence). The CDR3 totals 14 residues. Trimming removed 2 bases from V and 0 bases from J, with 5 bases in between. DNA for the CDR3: TGTGCCAGCAGTTACCAGGCTAGCAATCAGCCCCAGCATTTT. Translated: CASSYQASNQPQHF.

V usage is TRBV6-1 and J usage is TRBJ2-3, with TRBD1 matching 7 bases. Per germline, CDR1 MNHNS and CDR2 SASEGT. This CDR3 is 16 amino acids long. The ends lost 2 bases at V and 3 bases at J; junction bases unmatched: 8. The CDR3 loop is CASSEYSTGSTDTQYF. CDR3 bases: TGTGCCAGCAGTGAATATTCGACAGGGTCGACAGATACGCAGTATTTT.

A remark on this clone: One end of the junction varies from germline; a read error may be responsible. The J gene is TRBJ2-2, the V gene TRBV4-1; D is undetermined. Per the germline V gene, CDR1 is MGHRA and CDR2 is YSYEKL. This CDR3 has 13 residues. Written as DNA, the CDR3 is TGCGCCAGCAGCCAAGATATAGCCGGAGAGCTGTTTTTT. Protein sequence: CASSQDIAGELFF.

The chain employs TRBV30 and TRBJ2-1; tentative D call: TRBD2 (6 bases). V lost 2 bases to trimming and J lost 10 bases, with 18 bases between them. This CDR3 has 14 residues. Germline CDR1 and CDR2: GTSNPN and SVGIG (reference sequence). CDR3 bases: TGTGCCTGGAGTCAAGGGGCTGGGGCGGGGGAGCAGTTCTTC. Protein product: CAWSQGAGAGEQFF.

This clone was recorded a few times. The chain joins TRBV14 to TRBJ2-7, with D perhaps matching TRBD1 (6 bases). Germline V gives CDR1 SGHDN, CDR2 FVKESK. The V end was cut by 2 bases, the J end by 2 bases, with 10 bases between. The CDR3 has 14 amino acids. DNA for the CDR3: TGTGCCAGCAGCCAACGGCAGGGGCCCTACGAGCAGTACTTC. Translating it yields CASSQRQGPYEQYF.

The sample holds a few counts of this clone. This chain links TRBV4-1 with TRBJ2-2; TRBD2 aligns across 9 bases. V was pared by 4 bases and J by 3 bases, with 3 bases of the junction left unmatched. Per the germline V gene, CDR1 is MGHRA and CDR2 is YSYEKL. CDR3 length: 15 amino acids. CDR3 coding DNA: TGCGCCAGCAGCCGGACTAGCGTCGACACCGGGGAGCTGTTTTTT. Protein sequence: CASSRTSVDTGELFF.

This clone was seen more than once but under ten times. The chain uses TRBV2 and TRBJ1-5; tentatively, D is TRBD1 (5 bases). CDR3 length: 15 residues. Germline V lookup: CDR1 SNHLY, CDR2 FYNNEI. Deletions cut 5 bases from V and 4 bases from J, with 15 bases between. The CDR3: CASSQDQGTNQPQHF. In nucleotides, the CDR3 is TGTGCCAGCAGTCAAGATCAGGGCACAAATCAGCCCCAGCATTTT.